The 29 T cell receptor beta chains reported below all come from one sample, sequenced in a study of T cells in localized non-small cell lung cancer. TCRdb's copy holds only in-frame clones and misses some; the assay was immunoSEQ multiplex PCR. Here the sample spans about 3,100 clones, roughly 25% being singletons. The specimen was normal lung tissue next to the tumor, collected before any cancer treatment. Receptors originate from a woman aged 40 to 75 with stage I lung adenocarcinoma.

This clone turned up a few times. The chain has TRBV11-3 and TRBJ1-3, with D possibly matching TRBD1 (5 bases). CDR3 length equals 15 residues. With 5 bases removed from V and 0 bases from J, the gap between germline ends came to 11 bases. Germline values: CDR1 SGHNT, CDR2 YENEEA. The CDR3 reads CASSDRTDSGNTIYF. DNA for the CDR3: TGTGCCAGCAGCGACAGAACTGACTCTGGAAACACCATATATTTT.

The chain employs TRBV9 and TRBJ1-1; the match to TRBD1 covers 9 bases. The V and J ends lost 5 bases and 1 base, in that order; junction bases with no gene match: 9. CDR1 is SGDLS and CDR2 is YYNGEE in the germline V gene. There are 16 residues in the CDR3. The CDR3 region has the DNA TGTGCCAGCAGGGCCGGGACAGGGTTGTCGAACACTGAAGCTTTCTTT. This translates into CASRAGTGLSNTEAFF.

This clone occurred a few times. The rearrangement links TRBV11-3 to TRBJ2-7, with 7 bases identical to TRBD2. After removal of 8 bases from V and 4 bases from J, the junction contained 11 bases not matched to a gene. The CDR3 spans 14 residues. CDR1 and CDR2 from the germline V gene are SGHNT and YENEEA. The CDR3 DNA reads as TGTGCCAGCGCTCGAGGCCTAGCGGTATACGAGCAGTACTTC. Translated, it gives CASARGLAVYEQYF.

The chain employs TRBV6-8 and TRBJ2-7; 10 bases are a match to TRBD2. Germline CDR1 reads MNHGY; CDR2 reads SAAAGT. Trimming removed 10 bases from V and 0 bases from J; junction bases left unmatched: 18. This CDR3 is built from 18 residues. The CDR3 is CAISAPTGTSADSYEQYF. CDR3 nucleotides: TGTGCCATCAGCGCCCCAACCGGGACTAGCGCCGACTCCTACGAGCAGTACTTC.

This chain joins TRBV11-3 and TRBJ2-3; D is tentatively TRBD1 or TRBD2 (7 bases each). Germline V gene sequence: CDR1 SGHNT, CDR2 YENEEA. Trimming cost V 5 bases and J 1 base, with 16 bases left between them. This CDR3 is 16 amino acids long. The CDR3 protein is CASSQGGLAGTDTQYF. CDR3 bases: TGTGCCAGCAGCCAAGGGGGCCTAGCGGGCACAGATACGCAGTATTTT.

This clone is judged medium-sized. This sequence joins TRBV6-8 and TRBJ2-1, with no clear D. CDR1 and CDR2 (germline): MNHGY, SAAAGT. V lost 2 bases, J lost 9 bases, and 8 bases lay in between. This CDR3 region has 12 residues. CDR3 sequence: CASSYESGEQFF. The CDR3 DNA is TGTGCCAGCAGTTACGAGTCCGGTGAGCAGTTCTTC.

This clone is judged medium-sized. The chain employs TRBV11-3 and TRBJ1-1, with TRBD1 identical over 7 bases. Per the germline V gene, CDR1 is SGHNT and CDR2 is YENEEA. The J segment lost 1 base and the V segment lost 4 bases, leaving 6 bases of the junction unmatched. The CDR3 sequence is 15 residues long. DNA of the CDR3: TGTGCCAGCAGCTCCTCCCGGGACAGGAACACTGAAGCTTTCTTT. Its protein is CASSSSRDRNTEAFF. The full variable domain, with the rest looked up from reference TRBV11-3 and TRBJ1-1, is EAGVVQSPRYKIIEKKQPVAFWCNPISGHNTLYWYLQNLGQGPELLIRYENEEAVDDSQLPKDRFSAERLKGVDSTLKIQPAELGDSAVYLCASSSSRDRNTEAFFGQGTRLTVV.

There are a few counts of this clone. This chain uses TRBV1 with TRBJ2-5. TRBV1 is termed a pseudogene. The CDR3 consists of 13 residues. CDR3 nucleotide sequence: TGCACCAGCAGCTGCCTTTCCTTAGAGACCCAGTACTTC. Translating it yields CTSSCLSLETQYF.

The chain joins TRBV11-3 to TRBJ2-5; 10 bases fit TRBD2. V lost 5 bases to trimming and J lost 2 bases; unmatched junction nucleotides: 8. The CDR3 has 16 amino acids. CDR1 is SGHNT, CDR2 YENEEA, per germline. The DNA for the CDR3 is TGTGCCAGCAGCCCAGGGACTAGCGCGTGGCAAGAGACCCAGTACTTC. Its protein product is CASSPGTSAWQETQYF.

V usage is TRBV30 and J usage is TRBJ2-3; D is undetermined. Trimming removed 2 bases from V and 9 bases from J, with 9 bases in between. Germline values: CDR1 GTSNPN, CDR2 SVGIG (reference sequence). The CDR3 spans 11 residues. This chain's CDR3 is CAWSRSQTQYF. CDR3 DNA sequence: TGTGCCTGGAGTAGGTCCCAGACGCAGTATTTT.

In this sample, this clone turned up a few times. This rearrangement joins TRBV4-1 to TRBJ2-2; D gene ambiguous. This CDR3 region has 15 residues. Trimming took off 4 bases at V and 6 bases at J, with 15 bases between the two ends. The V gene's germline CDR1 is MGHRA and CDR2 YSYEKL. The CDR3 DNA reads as TGCGCCAGCAGCCCCCGGACCACAGATCCCGGGGAGCTGTTTTTT. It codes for CASSPRTTDPGELFF.

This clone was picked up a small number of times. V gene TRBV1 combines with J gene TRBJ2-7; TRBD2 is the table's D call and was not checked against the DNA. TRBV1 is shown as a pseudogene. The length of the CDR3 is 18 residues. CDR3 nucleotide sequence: TGCGCCAGCAGCCGAGGTCTAGCGGGGCCGGCGGGTTCCTACGAGCAGTACTTC. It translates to CASSRGLAGPAGSYEQYF.

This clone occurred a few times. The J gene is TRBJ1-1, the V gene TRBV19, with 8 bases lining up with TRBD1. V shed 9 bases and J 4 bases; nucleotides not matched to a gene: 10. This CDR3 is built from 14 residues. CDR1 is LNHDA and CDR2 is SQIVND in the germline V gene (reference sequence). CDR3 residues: CASTLAGTGTEAFF. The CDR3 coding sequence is TGTGCCAGCACTCTTGCCGGGACAGGCACTGAAGCTTTCTTT.

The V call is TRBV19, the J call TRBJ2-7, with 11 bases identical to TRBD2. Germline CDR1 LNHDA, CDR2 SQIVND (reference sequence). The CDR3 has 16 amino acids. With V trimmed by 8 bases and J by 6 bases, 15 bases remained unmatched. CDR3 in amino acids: CASRSTSGRGGGEQYF. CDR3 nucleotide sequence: TGTGCCAGTCGCAGTACTAGCGGGAGAGGAGGGGGCGAGCAGTACTTC.

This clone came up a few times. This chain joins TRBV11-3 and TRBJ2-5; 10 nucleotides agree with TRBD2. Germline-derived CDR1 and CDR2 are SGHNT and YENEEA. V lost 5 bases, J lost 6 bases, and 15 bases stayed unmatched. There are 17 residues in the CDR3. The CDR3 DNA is TGTGCCAGCAGCCCGAGAGGTCCTAGCGGGAGTGAACAGACCCAGTACTTC. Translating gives CASSPRGPSGSEQTQYF.

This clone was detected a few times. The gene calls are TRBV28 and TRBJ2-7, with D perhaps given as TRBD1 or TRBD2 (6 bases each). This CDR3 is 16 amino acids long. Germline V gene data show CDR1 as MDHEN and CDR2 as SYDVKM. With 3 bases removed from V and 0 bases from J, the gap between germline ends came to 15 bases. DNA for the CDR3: TGTGCCAGCAGTTTTTGGGGGGCGAAAAACTCCTACGAGCAGTACTTC. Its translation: CASSFWGAKNSYEQYF.

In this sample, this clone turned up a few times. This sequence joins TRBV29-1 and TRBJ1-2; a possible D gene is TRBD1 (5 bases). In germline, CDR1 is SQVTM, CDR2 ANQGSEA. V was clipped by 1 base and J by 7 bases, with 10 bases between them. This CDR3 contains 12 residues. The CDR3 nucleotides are TGCAGCGTTGAAGGCTCGGGGGGTGGCTACACCTTC. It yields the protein CSVEGSGGGYTF.

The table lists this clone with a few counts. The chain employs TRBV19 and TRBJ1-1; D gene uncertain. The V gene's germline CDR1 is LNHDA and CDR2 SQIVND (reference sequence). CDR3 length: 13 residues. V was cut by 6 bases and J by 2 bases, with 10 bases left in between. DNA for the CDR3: TGTGCCAGTAGGAGGGTCGGTAACACTGAAGCTTTCTTT. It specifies CASRRVGNTEAFF.

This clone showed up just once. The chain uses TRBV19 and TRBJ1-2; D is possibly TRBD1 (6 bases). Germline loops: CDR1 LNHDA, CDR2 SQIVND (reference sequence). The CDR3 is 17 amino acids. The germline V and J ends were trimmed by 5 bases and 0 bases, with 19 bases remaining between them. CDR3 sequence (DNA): TGTGCCAGTAGTCCGCGTCCGACAAGGACAGCTAACTATGGCTACACCTTC. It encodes CASSPRPTRTANYGYTF.

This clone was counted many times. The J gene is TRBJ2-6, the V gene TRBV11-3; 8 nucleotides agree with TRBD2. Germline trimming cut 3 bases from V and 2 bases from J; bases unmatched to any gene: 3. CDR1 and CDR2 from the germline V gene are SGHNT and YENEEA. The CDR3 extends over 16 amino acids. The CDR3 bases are TGTGCCAGCAGCTTCGTCGGGGGGGCTGGGGCCAACGTCCTGACTTTC. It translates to CASSFVGGAGANVLTF.

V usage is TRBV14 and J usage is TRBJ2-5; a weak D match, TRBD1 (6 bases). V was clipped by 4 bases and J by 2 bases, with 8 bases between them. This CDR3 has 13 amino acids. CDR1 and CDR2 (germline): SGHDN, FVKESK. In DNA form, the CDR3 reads TGTGCCAGCAGCCGACAGGTTCAAGAGACCCAGTACTTC. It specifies CASSRQVQETQYF.

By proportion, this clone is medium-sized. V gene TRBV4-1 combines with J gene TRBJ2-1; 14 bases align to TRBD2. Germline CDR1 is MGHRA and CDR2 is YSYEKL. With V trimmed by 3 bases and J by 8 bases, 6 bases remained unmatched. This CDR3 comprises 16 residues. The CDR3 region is CASSQGTSGSWDEQFF. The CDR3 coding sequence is TGCGCCAGCAGCCAGGGGACTAGCGGGAGTTGGGATGAGCAGTTCTTC.

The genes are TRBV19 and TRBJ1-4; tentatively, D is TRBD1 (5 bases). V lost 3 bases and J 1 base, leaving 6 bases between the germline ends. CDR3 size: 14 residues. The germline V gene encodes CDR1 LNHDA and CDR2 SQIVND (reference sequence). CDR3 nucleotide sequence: TGTGCCAGTAGTATGGGGGGAACTAATGAAAAACTGTTTTTT. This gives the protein CASSMGGTNEKLFF.

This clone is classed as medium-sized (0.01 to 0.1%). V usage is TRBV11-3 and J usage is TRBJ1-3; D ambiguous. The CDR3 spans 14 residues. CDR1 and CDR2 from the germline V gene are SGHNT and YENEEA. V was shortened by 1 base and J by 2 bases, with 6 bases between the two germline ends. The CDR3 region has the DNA TGTGCCAGCAGCTTAGTTGGGACTGGAAACACCATATATTTT. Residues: CASSLVGTGNTIYF. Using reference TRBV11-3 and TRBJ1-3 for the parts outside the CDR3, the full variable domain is EAGVVQSPRYKIIEKKQPVAFWCNPISGHNTLYWYLQNLGQGPELLIRYENEEAVDDSQLPKDRFSAERLKGVDSTLKIQPAELGDSAVYLCASSLVGTGNTIYFGEGSWLTVV.

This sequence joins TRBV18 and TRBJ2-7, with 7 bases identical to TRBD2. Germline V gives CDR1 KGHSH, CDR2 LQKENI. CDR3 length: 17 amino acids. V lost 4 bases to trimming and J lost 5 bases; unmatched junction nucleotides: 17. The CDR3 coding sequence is TGTGCCAGCTCACAAACGACCGGGAGGCCCCTTTGGGACGAGCAGTACTTC. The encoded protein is CASSQTTGRPLWDEQYF.

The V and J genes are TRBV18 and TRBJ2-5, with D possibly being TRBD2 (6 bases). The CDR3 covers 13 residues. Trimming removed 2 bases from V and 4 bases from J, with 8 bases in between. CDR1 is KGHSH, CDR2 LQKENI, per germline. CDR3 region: CASSPGGGETQYF. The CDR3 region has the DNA TGTGCCAGCTCACCAGGGGGAGGAGAGACCCAGTACTTC.

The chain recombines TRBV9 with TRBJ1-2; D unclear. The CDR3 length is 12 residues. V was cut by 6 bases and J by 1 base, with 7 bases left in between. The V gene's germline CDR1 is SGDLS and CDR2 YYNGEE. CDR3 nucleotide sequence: TGTGCCAGCACCGGAAATAACTATGGCTACACCTTC. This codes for CASTGNNYGYTF.

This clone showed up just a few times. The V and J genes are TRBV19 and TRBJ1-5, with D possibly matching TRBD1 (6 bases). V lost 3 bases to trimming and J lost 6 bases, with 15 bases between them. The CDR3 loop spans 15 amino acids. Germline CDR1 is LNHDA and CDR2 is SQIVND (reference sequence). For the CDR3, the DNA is TGTGCCAGTAGTATGGGTGAAGGGGGGATTCAGCCCCAGCATTTT. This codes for CASSMGEGGIQPQHF.

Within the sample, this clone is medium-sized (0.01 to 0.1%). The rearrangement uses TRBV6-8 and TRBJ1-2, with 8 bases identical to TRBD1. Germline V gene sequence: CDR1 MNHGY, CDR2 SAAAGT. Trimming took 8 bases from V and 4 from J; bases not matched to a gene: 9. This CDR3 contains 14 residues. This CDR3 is CASGQDRAPYGYTF. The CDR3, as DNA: TGTGCCAGCGGGCAGGACAGGGCCCCCTATGGCTACACCTTC.